One and the same sample provided the 4 T cell receptor beta chains below, sequenced in a study of T cell responses to AZD1222 COVID-19 vaccine. Assay: immunoSEQ multiplex PCR; the TCRdb copy retains only in-frame clones and omits some. The repertoire holds over 150,000 clones, with around 87% as singletons. Sample: peripheral blood, taken on day 0 of AZD1222 vaccination. The receptors here all came from an adult in good health.

V usage is TRBV9 and J usage is TRBJ2-1, with TRBD2 matching over 7 bases. The V gene's germline CDR1 is SGDLS and CDR2 YYNGEE. The CDR3 has 15 residues. Losses at the gene ends were 4 bases for V and 6 bases for J; bases not matched to a gene: 10. The CDR3 here is CASSPLAGASNEQFF. CDR3 nucleotides: TGTGCCAGCAGCCCTCTGGCGGGAGCCTCCAATGAGCAGTTCTTC.

V gene TRBV28 combines with J gene TRBJ2-7, with 8 nucleotides matching TRBD1. V lost 4 bases to trimming and J lost 5 bases; unmatched junction nucleotides: 7. CDR1 and CDR2 (germline): MDHEN, SYDVKM. This CDR3 comprises 14 residues. The CDR3 is CASSSTGEADEQYF. For the CDR3, the DNA is TGTGCCAGCAGTTCGACAGGGGAGGCGGACGAGCAGTACTTC. The full variable domain, rest sourced from reference TRBV28 and TRBJ2-7, is DVKVTQSSRYLVKRTGEKVFLECVQDMDHENMFWYRQDPGLGLRLIYFSYDVKMKEKGDIPEGYSVSREKKERFSLILESASTNQTSMYLCASSSTGEADEQYFGPGTRLTVT.

In this sample, this clone turned up once. The chain is built from TRBV6-5 and TRBJ2-1, with D tentatively TRBD1 or TRBD2 (5 bases each). This CDR3 contains 15 residues. Per the germline V gene, CDR1 is MNHEY and CDR2 is SVGAGI. V lost 6 bases and J 4 bases, leaving 16 bases between the germline ends. As DNA, the CDR3 is TGTGCCAGCAGGTGGGACCAAGTAGGTTACAATGAGCAGTTCTTC. Encoded protein: CASRWDQVGYNEQFF.

This chain connects TRBV4-1 to TRBJ1-4, with D unclear. The V end lost 2 bases, the J end lost 3 bases, and 10 bases lay between the germline ends. The CDR3 spans 15 residues. Germline V gene lookup returns CDR1 MGHRA and CDR2 YSYEKL. The CDR3 DNA sequence: TGCGCCAGCAGCCAACCGCGGCGGGCTAATGAAAAACTGTTTTTT. Protein: CASSQPRRANEKLFF.